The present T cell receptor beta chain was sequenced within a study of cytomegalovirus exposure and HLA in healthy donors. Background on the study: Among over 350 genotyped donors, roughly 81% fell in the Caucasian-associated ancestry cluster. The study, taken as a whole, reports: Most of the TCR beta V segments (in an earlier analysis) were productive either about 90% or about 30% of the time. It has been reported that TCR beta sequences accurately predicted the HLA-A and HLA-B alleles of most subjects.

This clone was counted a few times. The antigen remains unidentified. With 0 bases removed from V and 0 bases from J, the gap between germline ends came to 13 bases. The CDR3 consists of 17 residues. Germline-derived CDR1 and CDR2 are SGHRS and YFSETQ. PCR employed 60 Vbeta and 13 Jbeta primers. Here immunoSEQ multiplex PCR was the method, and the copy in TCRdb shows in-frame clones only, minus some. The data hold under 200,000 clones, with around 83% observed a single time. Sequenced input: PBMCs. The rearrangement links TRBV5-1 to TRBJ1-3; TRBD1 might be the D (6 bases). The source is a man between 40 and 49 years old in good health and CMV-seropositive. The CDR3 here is CASSLGGGRSSGNTIYF. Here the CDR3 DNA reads TGCGCCAGCAGCTTGGGTGGGGGCCGATCCTCTGGAAACACCATATATTTT.